This T cell receptor beta chain was identified in a study of sequential checkpoint blockade in melanoma. Sequencing used immunoSEQ multiplex PCR; TCRdb keeps in-frame clones, though not all of them. The table lists 27,000 or so clones, 75% to 80% of them singletons, with about a fifth in the top ten. V lost 3 bases, J lost 5 bases, and 2 bases lay in between. The germline CDR1 and CDR2 sequences are MNHEY and SMNVEV (reference sequence). The CDR3 contains 10 residues. Treatment indicated: randomized to nivolumab then ipilimumab (arm A) or the reverse (arm B). Live CD3+CD8+ CD19− CD56− cells were sorted from PBMCs.

This TCR came from a human donor with melanoma. The chain recombines TRBV27 with TRBJ2-7; D is uncertain. The specimen comprised CD8+ T cells sorted from blood (inferred from file names), sampled from a patient given nivolumab and ipilimumab in sequence. The CDR3 nucleotides are TGTGCCAGCAGTTTTAACGAGCAGTACTTC. It yields the protein CASSFNEQYF.